This TCR beta chain was found in a study of T cells after yellow fever vaccination. The CDR3 has 15 residues. Trimming removed 2 bases from V and 7 bases from J; junction bases left unmatched: 0. Germline-derived CDR1 and CDR2 are MNHEY and SVGAGI. This clonotype was recorded once. The target antigen is unknown. Findings and limits, study-wide: Across the CD4 and CD8 compartments, a small share of clonotypes was present in both. Most primary-vaccination clones recurred post-booster (about 96% CD4, more than 85% CD8). There was a possibility that FACS-sorted repertoires contained abundant clonotypes contaminating from the bulk population.

Via MiXCR, TCRdb re-called the 5' RACE reads, giving one row per CDR3 protein. Among 450,000 to 550,000 distinct CDR3 sequences listed, 15% to 20% were seen once. The origin of this receptor is a man younger than 40 who received the YFV17D yellow fever vaccine. The chain recombines TRBV6-5 with TRBJ2-2; 14 bases are shared with TRBD2. The sample in question was PBMCs, obtained 15 days after the yellow fever booster vaccination. The CDR3 bases are TGTGCCAGCAGTTACGGGACTAGCGGGGGCGGGGAGCTGTTTTTT. This encodes CASSYGTSGGGELFF.